This T cell receptor (beta chain) is drawn from a study of metastatic and nonmetastatic thyroid tumors. Across the study: Across blood and tumor or nodule tissue, repertoires from malignant and benign thyroid patients were compared with one another.

Prior to thyroid surgery, none of the patients had received any treatment. From the PCR reads, TCRdb re-called clones with MiXCR. Of approximately 17,000 clones listed, less than 30% are singletons. The CDR3 length is 14 residues. Germline lookup yields CDR1 DFQATT and CDR2 SNEGSKA (reference sequence). The germline V and J ends were trimmed by 8 bases and 0 bases, with 15 bases remaining between them. Sequencing input: tumor tissue. The chain uses TRBV20-1 and TRBJ2-3; TRBD1 or TRBD2 may be the D gene (5 bases each). The sequence was obtained from a female donor with papillary thyroid cancer or a benign thyroid nodule (not recorded which). Some clones in this sample may be carry-over from other donors' samples. CDR3 region: CSKRGGGSTDTQYF. As DNA, the CDR3 is TGCAGTAAGAGGGGTGGCGGGAGCACAGATACGCAGTATTTT.